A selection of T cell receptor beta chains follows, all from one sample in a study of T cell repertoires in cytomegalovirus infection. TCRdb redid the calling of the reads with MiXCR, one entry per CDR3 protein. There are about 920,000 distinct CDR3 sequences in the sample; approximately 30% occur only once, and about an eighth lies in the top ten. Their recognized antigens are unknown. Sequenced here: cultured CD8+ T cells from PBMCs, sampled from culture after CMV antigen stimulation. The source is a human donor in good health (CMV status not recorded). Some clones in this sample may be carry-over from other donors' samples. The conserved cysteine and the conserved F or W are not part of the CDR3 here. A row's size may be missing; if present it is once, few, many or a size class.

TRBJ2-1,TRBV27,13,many,ASSPGTGSYNEQF
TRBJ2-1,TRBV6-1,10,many,ASSEQRDGQF
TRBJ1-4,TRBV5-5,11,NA,ASRLVVNEKLF
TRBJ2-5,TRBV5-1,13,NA,ANSSSGGGLETQY
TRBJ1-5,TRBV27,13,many,ASSPRTGWGQPQH
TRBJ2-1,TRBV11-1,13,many,ASTLWGAPDNEQF
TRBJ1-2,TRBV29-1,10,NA,SDGQGAYGYT
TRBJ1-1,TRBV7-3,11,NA,ASSRTGDFEAF
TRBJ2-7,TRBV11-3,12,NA,ASSSGLAEDEQY
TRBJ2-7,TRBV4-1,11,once,ASSQPQGDEQY
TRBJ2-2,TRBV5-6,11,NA,ASSFDSVGELF
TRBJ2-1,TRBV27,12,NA,ASTPRGSYNEQF
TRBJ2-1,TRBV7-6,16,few,ASSFLSPGTSLFNEQF
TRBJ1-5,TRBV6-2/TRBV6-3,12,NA,ASSVGQSNQPQH
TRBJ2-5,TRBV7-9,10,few,ASKGLQETQY
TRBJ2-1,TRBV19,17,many,ASSPGQGFDRIPYNEQF
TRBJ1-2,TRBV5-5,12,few,ASSFPLGDYGYT
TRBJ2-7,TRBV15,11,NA,ATSFDGSYEQY
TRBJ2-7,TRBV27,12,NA,ASRTGSRYYDQY
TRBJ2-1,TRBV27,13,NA,ASGFPLTGLNEQF
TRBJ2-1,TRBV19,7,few,APGNEQF
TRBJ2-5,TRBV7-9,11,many,ASSRTGSETQY
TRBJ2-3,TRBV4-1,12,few,ASSQADRGDTQY
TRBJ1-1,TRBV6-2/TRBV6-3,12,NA,ASSNNRRNTEAF
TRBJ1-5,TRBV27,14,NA,ASSLSLGGANQPQH
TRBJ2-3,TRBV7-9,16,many,ASSSLPSNNRPTDTQY